This T cell receptor (beta chain) came from a study of T cells in Graves' hyperthyroidism and ophthalmopathy. The source material, RNA transcripts, was used to amplify TCR beta CDR3 regions. First-round RT-PCR targeting the TCR CDR3 was performed with the HTBI primer set. TCRdb called the multiplex PCR reads again in MiXCR, with one record for every CDR3 protein. The profile shows 300,000 to 500,000 distinct CDR3 sequences, 15% of them singletons. This receptor was obtained from a woman in her twenties or thirties with Graves' hyperthyroidism. Sequencing was done on a sample of blood.

The CDR3 DNA reads TGTGCCAGCAGGCCCCCAGGGATTGGCGAGCAGTACTTC. Translated: CASRPPGIGEQYF. The V call is TRBV27, the J call TRBJ2-7; perhaps TRBD1 as D (5 bases). The CDR3 totals 13 residues. Per the germline V gene, CDR1 is MNHEY and CDR2 is SMNVEV (reference sequence). Trimming cost V 6 bases and J 6 bases, with 15 bases left between them.